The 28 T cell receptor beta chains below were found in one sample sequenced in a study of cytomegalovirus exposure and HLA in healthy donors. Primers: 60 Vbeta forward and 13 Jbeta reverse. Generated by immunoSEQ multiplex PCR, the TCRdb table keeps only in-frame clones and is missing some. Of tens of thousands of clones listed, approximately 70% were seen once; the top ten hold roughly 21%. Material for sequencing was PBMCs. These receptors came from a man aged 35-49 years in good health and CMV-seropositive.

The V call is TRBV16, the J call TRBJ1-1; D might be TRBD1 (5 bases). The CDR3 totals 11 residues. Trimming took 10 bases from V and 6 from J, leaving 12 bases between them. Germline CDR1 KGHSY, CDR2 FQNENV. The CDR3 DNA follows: TGTGCCAACGTCCAGGGCCCTGAAGCTTTCTTT. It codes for CANVQGPEAFF.

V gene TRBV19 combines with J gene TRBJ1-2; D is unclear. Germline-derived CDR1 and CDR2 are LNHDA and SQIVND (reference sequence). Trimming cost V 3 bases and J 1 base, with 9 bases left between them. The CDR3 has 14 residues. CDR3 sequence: CASSIDANNYGYTF. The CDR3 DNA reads TGTGCCAGTAGTATTGATGCGAATAACTATGGCTACACCTTC.

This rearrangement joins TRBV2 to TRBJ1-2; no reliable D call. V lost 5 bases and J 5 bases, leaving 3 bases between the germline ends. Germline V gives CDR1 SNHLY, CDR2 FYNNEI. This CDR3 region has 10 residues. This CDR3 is CASSLYGYTF. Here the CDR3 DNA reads TGTGCCAGCAGTCTTTATGGCTACACCTTC. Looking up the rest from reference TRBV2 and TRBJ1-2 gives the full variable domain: EPEVTQTPSHQVTQMGQEVILRCVPISNHLYFYWYRQILGQKVEFLVSFYNNEISEKSEIFDDQFSVERPDGSNFTLKIRSTKLEDSAMYFCASSLYGYTFGSGTRLTVV.

In DNA, the CDR3 is TGTGCCAGCAGTTACGTGGCAGGGGGTGGCAATGAGCAGTTCTTC. It yields the protein CASSYVAGGGNEQFF. The V and J genes are TRBV6-5 and TRBJ2-1; TRBD1 matches at 7 bases. This CDR3 spans 15 amino acids. V was pared by 2 bases and J by 6 bases, with 7 bases of the junction left unmatched. Germline V lookup: CDR1 MNHEY, CDR2 SVGAGI.

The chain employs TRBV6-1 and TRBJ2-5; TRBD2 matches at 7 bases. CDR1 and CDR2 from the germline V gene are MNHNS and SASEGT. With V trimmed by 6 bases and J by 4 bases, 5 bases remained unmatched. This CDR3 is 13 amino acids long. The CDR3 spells CASRGGIGETQYF. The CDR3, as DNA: TGTGCCAGCAGGGGAGGGATCGGAGAGACCCAGTACTTC.

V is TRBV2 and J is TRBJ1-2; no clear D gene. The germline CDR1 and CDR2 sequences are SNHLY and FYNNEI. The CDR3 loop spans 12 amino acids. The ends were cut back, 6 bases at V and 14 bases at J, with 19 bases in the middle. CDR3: CASRPGDGSRTF. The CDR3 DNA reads TGTGCCAGCAGGCCCGGTGACGGGAGTAGGACCTTC.

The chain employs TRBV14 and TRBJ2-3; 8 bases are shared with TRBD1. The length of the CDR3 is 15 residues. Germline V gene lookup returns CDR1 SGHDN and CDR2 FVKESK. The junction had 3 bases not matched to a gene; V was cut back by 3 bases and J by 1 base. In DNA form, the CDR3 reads TGTGCCAGCAGCCATCTGACAGGGGGCACAGATACGCAGTATTTT. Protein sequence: CASSHLTGGTDTQYF. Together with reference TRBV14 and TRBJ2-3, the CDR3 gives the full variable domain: EAGVTQFPSHSVIEKGQTVTLRCDPISGHDNLYWYRRVMGKEIKFLLHFVKESKQDESGMPNNRFLAERTGGTYSTLKVQPAELEDSGVYFCASSHLTGGTDTQYFGPGTRLTVL.

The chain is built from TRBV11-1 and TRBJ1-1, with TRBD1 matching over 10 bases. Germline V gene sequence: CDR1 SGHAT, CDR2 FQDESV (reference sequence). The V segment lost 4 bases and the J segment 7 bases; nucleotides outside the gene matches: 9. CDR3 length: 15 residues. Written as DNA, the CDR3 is TGTGCCAGCAGCTATCGGGACAGGGGAGGGGTTGAAGCTTTCTTT. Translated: CASSYRDRGGVEAFF.

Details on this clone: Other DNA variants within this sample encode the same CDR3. The CDR3 protein is CASSLQDQETQYF. Here the CDR3 DNA reads TGCGCCAGCAGCTTACAGGACCAAGAGACCCAGTACTTC. This rearrangement joins TRBV5-1 to TRBJ2-5; D may be TRBD1 (5 bases). The V and J ends lost 2 bases and 0 bases respectively, with 5 bases between them. Germline CDR1 and CDR2: SGHRS and YFSETQ. There are 13 residues in the CDR3.

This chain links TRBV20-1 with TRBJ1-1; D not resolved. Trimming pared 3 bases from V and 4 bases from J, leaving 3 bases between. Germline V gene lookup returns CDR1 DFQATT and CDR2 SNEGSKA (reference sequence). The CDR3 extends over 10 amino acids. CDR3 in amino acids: CSASRTEAFF. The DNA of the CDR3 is TGCAGTGCTAGCCGCACTGAAGCTTTCTTT.

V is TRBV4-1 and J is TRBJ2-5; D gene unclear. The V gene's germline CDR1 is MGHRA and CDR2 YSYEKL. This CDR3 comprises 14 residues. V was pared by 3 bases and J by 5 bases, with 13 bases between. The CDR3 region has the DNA TGCGCCAGCAGCCAGGAAGGAACCAGGGAGACCCAGTACTTC. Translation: CASSQEGTRETQYF.

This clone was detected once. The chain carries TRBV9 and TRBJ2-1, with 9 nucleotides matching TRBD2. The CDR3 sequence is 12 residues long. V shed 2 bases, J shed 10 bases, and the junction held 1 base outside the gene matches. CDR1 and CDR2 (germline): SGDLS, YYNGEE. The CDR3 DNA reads TGTGCCAGCAGCGTTACTAGCGGGGAGCAGTTCTTC. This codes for CASSVTSGEQFF.

The CDR3 bases are TGTGCCAGCAAGCGCTCTACAGGGGGGGTAACCGGGGAGCTGTTTTTT. Translated: CASKRSTGGVTGELFF. The genes are TRBV5-4 and TRBJ2-2, with D perhaps matching TRBD1 (8 bases). Germline V gene data show CDR1 as SGHNT and CDR2 as YYREEE (reference sequence). V lost 6 bases, J lost 5 bases, and 20 bases lay in between. The length of the CDR3 is 16 residues.

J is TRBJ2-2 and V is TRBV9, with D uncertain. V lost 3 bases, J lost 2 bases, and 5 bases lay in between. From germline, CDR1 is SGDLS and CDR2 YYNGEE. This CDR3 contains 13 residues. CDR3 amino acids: CASSDINTGELFF. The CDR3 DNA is TGTGCCAGCAGCGATATAAACACCGGGGAGCTGTTTTTT.

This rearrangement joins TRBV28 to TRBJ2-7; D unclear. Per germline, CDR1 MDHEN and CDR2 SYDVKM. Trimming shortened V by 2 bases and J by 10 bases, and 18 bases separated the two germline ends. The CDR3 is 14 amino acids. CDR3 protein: CASSLEAFFRDQYF. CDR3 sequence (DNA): TGTGCCAGCAGTTTAGAGGCATTCTTCAGAGACCAGTACTTC.

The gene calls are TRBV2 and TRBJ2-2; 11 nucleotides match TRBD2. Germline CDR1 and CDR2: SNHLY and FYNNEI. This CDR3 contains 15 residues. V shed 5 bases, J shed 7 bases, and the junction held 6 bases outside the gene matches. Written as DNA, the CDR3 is TGTGCCAGCAGTTCTAGCGGGGGGCCAGTCGGGGAGCTGTTTTTT. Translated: CASSSSGGPVGELFF.

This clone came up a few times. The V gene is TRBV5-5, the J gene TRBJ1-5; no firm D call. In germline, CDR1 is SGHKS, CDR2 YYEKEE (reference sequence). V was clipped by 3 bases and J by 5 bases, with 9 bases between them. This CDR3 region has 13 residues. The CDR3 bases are TGTGCCAGCAGCTGGACTGGGGATCAGCCCCAGCATTTT. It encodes CASSWTGDQPQHF.

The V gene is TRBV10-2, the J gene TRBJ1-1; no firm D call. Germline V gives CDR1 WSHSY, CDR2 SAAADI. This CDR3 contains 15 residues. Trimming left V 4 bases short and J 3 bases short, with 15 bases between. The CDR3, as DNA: TGCGCCAGCAGTGTTAGCCGCGGGCTAGACACTGAAGCTTTCTTT. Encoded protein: CASSVSRGLDTEAFF.

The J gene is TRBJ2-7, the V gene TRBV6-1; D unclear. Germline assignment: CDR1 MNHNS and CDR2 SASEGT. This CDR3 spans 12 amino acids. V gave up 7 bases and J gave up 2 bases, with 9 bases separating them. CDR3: CASIHSTYEQYF. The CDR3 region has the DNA TGTGCCAGCATCCACTCCACCTACGAGCAGTACTTC.

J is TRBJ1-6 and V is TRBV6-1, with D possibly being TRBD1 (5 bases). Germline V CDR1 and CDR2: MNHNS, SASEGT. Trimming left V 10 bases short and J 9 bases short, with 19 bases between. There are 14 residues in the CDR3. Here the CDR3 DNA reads TGTGCCATCACCAGGGTCAGCCTAGGTTCACCCCTCCACTTT. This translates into CAITRVSLGSPLHF.

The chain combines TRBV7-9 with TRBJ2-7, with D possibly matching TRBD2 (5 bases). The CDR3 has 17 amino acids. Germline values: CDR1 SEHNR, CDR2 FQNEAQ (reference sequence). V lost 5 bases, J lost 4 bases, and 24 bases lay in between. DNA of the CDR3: TGTGCCAGCAGCCCCCAATCACCTCTGGACTCGTCGTACGAGCAGTACTTC. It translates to CASSPQSPLDSSYEQYF. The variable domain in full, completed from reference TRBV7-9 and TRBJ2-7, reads DTGVSQNPRHKITKRGQNVTFRCDPISEHNRLYWYRQTLGQGPEFLTYFQNEAQLEKSRLLSDRFSAERPKGSFSTLEIQRTEQGDSAMYLCASSPQSPLDSSYEQYFGPGTRLTVT.

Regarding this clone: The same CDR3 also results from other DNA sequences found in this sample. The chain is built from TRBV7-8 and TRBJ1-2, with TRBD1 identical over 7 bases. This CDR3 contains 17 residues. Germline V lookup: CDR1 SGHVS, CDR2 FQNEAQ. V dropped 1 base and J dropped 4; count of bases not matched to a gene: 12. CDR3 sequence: CASSLEPDRARRYGYTF. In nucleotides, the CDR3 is TGTGCCAGCAGCTTAGAACCTGACAGGGCAAGGCGCTATGGCTACACCTTC.

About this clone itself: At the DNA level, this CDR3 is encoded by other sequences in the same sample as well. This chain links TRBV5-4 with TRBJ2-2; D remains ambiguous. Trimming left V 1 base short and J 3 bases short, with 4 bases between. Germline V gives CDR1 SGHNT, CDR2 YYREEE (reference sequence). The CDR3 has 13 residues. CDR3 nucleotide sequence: TGTGCCAGCAGCTTGACGGACACCGGGGAGCTGTTTTTT. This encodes CASSLTDTGELFF.

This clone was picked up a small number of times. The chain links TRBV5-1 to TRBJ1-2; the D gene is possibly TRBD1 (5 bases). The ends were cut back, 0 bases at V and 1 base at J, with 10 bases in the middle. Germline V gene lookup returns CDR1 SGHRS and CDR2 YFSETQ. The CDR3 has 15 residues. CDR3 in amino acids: CASSLGTTNNYGYTF. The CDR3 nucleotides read TGCGCCAGCAGCTTGGGGACAACAAATAACTATGGCTACACCTTC.

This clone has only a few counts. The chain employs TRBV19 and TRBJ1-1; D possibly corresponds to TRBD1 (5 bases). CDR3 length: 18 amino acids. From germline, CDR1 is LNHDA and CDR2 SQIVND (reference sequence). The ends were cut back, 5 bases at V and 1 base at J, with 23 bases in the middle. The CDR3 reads CASSPTSQGWAWNTEAFF. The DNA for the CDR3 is TGTGCCAGTAGTCCTACCTCCCAGGGTTGGGCCTGGAACACTGAAGCTTTCTTT.

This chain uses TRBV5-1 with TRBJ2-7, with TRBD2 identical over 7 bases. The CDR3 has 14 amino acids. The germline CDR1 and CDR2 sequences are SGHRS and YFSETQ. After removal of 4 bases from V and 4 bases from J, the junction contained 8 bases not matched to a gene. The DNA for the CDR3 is TGCGCCAGCAGCCCCTCCGGACTAGATTACGAGCAGTACTTC. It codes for CASSPSGLDYEQYF.

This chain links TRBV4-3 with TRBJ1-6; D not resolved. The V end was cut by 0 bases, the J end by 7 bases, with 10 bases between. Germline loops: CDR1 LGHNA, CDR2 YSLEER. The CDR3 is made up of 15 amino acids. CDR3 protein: CASSQDRTGNSPLHF. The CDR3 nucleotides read TGCGCCAGCAGCCAAGATCGTACGGGGAATTCACCCCTCCACTTT.

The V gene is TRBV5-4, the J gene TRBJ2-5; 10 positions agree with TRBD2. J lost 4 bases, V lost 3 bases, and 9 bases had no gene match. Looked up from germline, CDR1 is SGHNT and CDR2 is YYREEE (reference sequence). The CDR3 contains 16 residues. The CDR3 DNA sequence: TGTGCCAGCAGCTCGCAACGATTAGCGGGGGGAGAGACCCAGTACTTC. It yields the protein CASSSQRLAGGETQYF. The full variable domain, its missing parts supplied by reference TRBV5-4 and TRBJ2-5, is ETGVTQSPTHLIKTRGQQVTLRCSSQSGHNTVSWYQQALGQGPQFIFQYYREEENGRGNFPPRFSGLQFPNYSSELNVNALELDDSALYLCASSSQRLAGGETQYFGPGTRLLVL.